The 8 T cell receptor beta chains presented below share a single source sample, sequenced in a study of metastatic and nonmetastatic thyroid tumors. No treatment of any kind had been given to any patient before thyroid surgery. Using MiXCR, TCRdb reanalyzed the PCR reads. The sample carries 15,000 to 20,000 clones, roughly an eighth recorded once. Sequences were obtained from tumor tissue. These receptors originate from a female donor with papillary thyroid cancer or a benign thyroid nodule (not recorded which). Some clones in this sample may be carry-over from other donors' samples.

At least ten counts were recorded for this clone. The chain joins TRBV20-1 to TRBJ1-4; D uncertain. CDR1 DFQATT and CDR2 SNEGSKA come from the germline V gene (reference sequence). This CDR3 region has 14 residues. Trimming stripped 1 base from V and 6 bases from J, with 12 bases between. The CDR3 sequence: CSARVSAGDEKLFF. In DNA, the CDR3 is TGCAGTGCTAGAGTTTCGGCCGGGGATGAAAAACTGTTTTTT.

This clone was seen only a few times. The chain couples TRBV19 to TRBJ2-1; TRBD2 matches 11 bases. The V segment lost 3 bases and the J segment 5 bases; nucleotides outside the gene matches: 0. The CDR3 extends over 14 amino acids. In germline, CDR1 is LNHDA, CDR2 SQIVND (reference sequence). The CDR3 protein is CASSMGLADNEQFF. The CDR3 coding sequence is TGTGCCAGTAGTATGGGACTAGCGGACAATGAGCAGTTCTTC.

This clone was seen ten or more times. The J gene is TRBJ2-2, the V gene TRBV11-1; 11 bases are shared with TRBD2. V dropped 6 bases and J dropped 0; count of bases not matched to a gene: 3. Germline CDR1 is SGHAT and CDR2 is FQDESV (reference sequence). The CDR3 length is 16 residues. The DNA of the CDR3 is TGTGCCAGCAGACCGGGACTAGCGGCGAACACCGGGGAGCTGTTTTTT. Its protein product is CASRPGLAANTGELFF.

The chain carries TRBV5-1 and TRBJ2-7; the match to TRBD2 covers 7 bases. V gave up 0 bases and J gave up 0 bases; unmatched junction bases: 3. The CDR3 sequence is 15 residues long. In germline, CDR1 is SGHRS, CDR2 YFSETQ. The CDR3 DNA sequence: TGCGCCAGCAGCTTGGGCGGGAGCCACTCCTACGAGCAGTACTTC. It translates to CASSLGGSHSYEQYF.

In this sample, this clone turned up many times. The J gene is TRBJ2-7, the V gene TRBV5-1; TRBD1 or TRBD2 may be the D gene (5 bases each). The CDR3 loop spans 14 amino acids. Germline-derived CDR1 and CDR2 are SGHRS and YFSETQ. The V end was cut by 2 bases, the J end by 3 bases, with 12 bases between. The CDR3 sequence: CASSFRDGFYEQYF. The CDR3 DNA reads as TGCGCCAGCAGCTTCCGGGACGGATTCTACGAGCAGTACTTC. The variable domain in full, completed from reference TRBV5-1 and TRBJ2-7, reads KAGVTQTPRYLIKTRGQQVTLSCSPISGHRSVSWYQQTPGQGLQFLFEYFSETQRNKGNFPGRFSGRQFSNSRSEMNVSTLELGDSALYLCASSFRDGFYEQYFGPGTRLTVT.

This clone appeared once. The sample carries other DNA sequences with the same CDR3. The chain is built from TRBV7-2 and TRBJ1-5, with D possibly TRBD1 on 5 matching bases. Germline V gene data show CDR1 as SGHTA and CDR2 as FQGNSA. V lost 6 bases to trimming and J lost 3 bases, with 9 bases between them. The CDR3 loop spans 13 amino acids. Here the CDR3 DNA reads TGTGCCAGCAGTCTGGACACCAATCAGCCCCAGCATTTT. Its protein is CASSLDTNQPQHF.

This clone was seen repeatedly, ten times or more. This chain links TRBV5-1 with TRBJ2-1; D not certain. Germline lookup yields CDR1 SGHRS and CDR2 YFSETQ. V lost 2 bases and J lost 9, with 18 bases in between. The CDR3 extends over 15 amino acids. The CDR3 spells CASSFNPGAIGEQFF. As DNA, the CDR3 is TGCGCCAGCAGCTTCAACCCAGGCGCCATTGGTGAGCAGTTCTTC.

The V gene is TRBV27, the J gene TRBJ2-2, with a weak D call TRBD1 (5 bases). CDR1 is MNHEY and CDR2 is SMNVEV in the germline V gene (reference sequence). The CDR3 spans 14 residues. V lost 7 bases and J 7 bases, leaving 16 bases between the germline ends. Here the CDR3 DNA reads TGTGCCAGCATGGACATCGGCATCGGCGGGGAGCTGTTTTTT. Its protein is CASMDIGIGGELFF.